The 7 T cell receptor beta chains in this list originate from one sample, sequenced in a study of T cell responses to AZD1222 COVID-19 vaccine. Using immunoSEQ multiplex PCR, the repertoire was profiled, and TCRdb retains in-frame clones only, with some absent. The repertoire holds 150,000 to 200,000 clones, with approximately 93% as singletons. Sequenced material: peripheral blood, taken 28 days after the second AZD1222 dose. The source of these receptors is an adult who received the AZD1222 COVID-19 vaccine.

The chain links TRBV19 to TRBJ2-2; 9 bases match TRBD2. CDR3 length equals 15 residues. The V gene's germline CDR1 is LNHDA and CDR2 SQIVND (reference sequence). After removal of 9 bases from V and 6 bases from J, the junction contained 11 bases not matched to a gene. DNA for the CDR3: TGTGCCAGCCTGGGCGGGGGGGCCGTTGCCGGGGAGCTGTTTTTT. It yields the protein CASLGGGAVAGELFF.

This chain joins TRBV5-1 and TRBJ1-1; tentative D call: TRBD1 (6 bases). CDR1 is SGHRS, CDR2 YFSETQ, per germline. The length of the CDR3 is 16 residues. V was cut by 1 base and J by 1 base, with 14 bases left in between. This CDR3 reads CASSLQPPGQNTEAFF. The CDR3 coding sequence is TGCGCCAGCAGCTTGCAACCTCCGGGACAGAACACTGAAGCTTTCTTT.

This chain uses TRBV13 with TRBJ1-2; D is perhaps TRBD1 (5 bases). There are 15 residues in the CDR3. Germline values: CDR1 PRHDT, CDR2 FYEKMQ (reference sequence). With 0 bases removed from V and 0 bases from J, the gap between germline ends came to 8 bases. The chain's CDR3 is CASSLGLDTNYGYTF. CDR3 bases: TGTGCCAGCAGCTTAGGCCTGGACACTAACTATGGCTACACCTTC.

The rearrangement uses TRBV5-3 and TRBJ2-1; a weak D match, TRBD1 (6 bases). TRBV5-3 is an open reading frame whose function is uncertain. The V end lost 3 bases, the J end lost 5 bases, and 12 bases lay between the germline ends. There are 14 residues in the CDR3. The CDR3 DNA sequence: TGTGCCAGAAGCTGTGGACAGCCCAACAATGAGCAGTTCTTC. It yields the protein CARSCGQPNNEQFF.

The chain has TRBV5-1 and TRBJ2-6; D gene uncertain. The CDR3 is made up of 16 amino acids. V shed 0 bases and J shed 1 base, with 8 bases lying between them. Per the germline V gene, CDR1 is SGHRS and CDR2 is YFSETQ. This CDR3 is CASSLEITSGANVLTF. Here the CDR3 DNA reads TGCGCCAGCAGCTTGGAGATCACGTCTGGGGCCAACGTCCTGACTTTC. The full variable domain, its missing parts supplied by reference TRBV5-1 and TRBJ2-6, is KAGVTQTPRYLIKTRGQQVTLSCSPISGHRSVSWYQQTPGQGLQFLFEYFSETQRNKGNFPGRFSGRQFSNSRSEMNVSTLELGDSALYLCASSLEITSGANVLTFGAGSRLTVL.

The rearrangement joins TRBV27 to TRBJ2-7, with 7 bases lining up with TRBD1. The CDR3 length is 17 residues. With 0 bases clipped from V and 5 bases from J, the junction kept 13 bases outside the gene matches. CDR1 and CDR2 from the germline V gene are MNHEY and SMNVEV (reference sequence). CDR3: CASSLSPDRPKMDEQYF. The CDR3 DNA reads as TGTGCCAGCAGTTTATCCCCGGACAGGCCGAAGATGGACGAGCAGTACTTC.

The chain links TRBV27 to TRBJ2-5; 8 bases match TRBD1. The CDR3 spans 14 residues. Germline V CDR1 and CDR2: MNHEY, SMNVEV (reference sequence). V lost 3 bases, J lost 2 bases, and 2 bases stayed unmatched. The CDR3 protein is CASSFGTGQETQYF. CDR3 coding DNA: TGTGCCAGCAGTTTCGGGACAGGACAAGAGACCCAGTACTTC.